The 7 T cell receptor beta chains below come from one sample, sequenced in a study of regulatory T cells in long-lasting Graves disease (dated by TCRdb to about 2021). The intended sense of this specimen's time point label: newly diagnosed GD, antithyroid drugs for less than 3 months. For both TCR sequencing and RNA sequencing, RNA was extracted from PBMCs using TRIzol. Library preparation was by multiplex PCR. Sequencer: Illumina HiSeq 4000. iRepertoire HTBI primers and Arm-PCR amplification of CDR3 regions were used to construct TCR beta libraries. TCRdb passed the public sequencing reads through fastp at Q25 and MiXCR, retaining productive beta sequences. Entries that share a CDR3 protein sequence are merged under the most common genes and DNA. In all, the sample holds over 450,000 distinct CDR3 sequences, and around 12% of those were seen once. The ten largest account for roughly 8.9% of the sample.

The same specimen was also included in a second study, on T cells in Graves' hyperthyroidism and ophthalmopathy.

Material: peripheral blood mononuclear cells (PBMCs), obtained at new diagnosis, from a patient treated with antithyroid drugs. These receptors were taken from a woman in her 30s with Graves disease. Donor details come from another sample of the same person, matched by shared clones.

This clonotype occurred a few times. The chain has TRBV4-1 and TRBJ2-5; 7 bases align to TRBD2. V shed 1 base and J 3 bases; nucleotides not matched to a gene: 2. CDR1 and CDR2 from the germline V gene are MGHRA and YSYEKL. The CDR3 extends over 14 amino acids. The CDR3 here is CASSQVGGKETQYF. Written as DNA, the CDR3 is TGCGCCAGCAGCCAAGTGGGGGGGAAAGAGACCCAGTACTTC.

At least ten counts were recorded for this clonotype. The genes are TRBV18 and TRBJ2-3; the D call may be TRBD1 or TRBD2 (5 bases each). CDR3 length: 13 residues. Germline CDR1 is KGHSH and CDR2 is LQKENI. V was cut by 3 bases and J by 7 bases, with 11 bases left in between. This CDR3 reads CASSPEWGNTQYF. Here the CDR3 DNA reads TGTGCCAGCTCACCCGAATGGGGGAATACGCAGTATTTT.

The table lists this clonotype with a few counts. The chain has TRBV7-2 and TRBJ2-5, with 9 positions matching TRBD1. The CDR3 is made up of 14 amino acids. The V and J ends lost 6 bases and 4 bases, in that order; junction bases with no gene match: 6. Germline V gives CDR1 SGHTA, CDR2 FQGNSA. The CDR3 protein is CASRGQGWSETQYF. Here the CDR3 DNA reads TGTGCCAGCAGAGGACAGGGGTGGTCAGAGACCCAGTACTTC.

CDR3 region: CASSQETAGTKNIQYF. In DNA, the CDR3 is TGCGCCAGCAGCCAAGAGACAGCCGGCACCAAAAACATTCAGTACTTC. The chain couples TRBV4-1 to TRBJ2-4, with D possibly matching TRBD1 (5 bases). This CDR3 comprises 16 residues. Germline V lookup: CDR1 MGHRA, CDR2 YSYEKL. V dropped 0 bases and J dropped 2 bases, with 11 bases sitting between them.

This clonotype has ten or more counts. This chain uses TRBV18 with TRBJ1-1; a possible D gene is TRBD1 (5 bases). The CDR3 extends over 15 amino acids. The V gene lost 5 bases and the J gene lost 5 bases, with 18 bases spanning the gap. Germline V gives CDR1 KGHSH, CDR2 LQKENI. The CDR3 nucleotides read TGTGCCAGCTCATACTTATCTGGGGCAGAAACTGAAGCTTTCTTT. Its translation is CASSYLSGAETEAFF.

This clonotype was counted at least ten times. V usage is TRBV28 and J usage is TRBJ1-4; TRBD1 agrees at 8 bases. Germline V gene data show CDR1 as MDHEN and CDR2 as SYDVKM. This CDR3 region has 14 residues. The V gene end was trimmed by 5 bases and the J gene end by 3 bases; junction bases not matched to a gene: 2. The CDR3 loop reads CASSRTGPNEKLFF. Written as DNA, the CDR3 is TGTGCCAGCAGTAGGACAGGGCCTAATGAAAAACTGTTTTTT.

This clonotype was observed a handful of times. The J gene is TRBJ1-1, the V gene TRBV28; TRBD1 matches at 12 bases. With 5 bases clipped from V and 4 bases from J, the junction kept 5 bases outside the gene matches. The CDR3 covers 15 residues. Germline V gives CDR1 MDHEN, CDR2 SYDVKM. The CDR3 sequence: CASSPLGQGATEAFF. The DNA for the CDR3 is TGTGCCAGCAGTCCCCTGGGACAGGGGGCCACTGAAGCTTTCTTT.